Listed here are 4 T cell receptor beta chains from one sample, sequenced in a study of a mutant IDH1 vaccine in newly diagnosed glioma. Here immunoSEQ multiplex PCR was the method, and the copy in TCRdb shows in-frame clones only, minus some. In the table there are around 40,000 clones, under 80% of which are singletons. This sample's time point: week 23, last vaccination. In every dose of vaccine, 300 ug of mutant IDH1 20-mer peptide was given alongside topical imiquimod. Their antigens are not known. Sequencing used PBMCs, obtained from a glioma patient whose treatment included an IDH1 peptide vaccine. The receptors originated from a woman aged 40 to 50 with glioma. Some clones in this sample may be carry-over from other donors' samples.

CDR3 bases: TGTGCCAGCAGCCCGACAGGGGGCGGCAATCAGCCCCAGCATTTT. This encodes CASSPTGGGNQPQHF. The chain combines TRBV7-9 with TRBJ1-5; 10 bases agree with TRBD1. J was trimmed by 2 bases and V by 5 bases; bases with no gene match: 3. The CDR3 extends over 15 amino acids. The V gene's germline CDR1 is SEHNR and CDR2 FQNEAQ (reference sequence).

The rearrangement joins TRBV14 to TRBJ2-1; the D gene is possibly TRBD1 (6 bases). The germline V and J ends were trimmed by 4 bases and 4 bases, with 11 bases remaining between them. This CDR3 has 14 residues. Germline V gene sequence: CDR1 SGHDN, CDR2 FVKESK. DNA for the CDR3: TGTGCCAGCAGCCTCCTGGACAGATACAATGAGCAGTTCTTC. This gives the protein CASSLLDRYNEQFF.

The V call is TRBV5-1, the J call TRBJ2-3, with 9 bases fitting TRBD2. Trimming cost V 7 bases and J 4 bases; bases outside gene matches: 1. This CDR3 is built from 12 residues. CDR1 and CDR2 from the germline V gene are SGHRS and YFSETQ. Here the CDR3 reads CASQRGADTQYF. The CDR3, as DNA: TGCGCCAGCCAGCGGGGGGCAGATACGCAGTATTTT. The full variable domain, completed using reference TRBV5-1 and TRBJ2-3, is KAGVTQTPRYLIKTRGQQVTLSCSPISGHRSVSWYQQTPGQGLQFLFEYFSETQRNKGNFPGRFSGRQFSNSRSEMNVSTLELGDSALYLCASQRGADTQYFGPGTRLTVL.

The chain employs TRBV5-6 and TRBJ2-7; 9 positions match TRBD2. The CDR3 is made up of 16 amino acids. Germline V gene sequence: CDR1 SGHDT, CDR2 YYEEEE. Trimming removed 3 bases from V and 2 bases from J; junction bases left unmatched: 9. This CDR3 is CASSWGPERGAYEQYF. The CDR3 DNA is TGTGCCAGCAGCTGGGGGCCGGAGCGGGGGGCCTACGAGCAGTACTTC.